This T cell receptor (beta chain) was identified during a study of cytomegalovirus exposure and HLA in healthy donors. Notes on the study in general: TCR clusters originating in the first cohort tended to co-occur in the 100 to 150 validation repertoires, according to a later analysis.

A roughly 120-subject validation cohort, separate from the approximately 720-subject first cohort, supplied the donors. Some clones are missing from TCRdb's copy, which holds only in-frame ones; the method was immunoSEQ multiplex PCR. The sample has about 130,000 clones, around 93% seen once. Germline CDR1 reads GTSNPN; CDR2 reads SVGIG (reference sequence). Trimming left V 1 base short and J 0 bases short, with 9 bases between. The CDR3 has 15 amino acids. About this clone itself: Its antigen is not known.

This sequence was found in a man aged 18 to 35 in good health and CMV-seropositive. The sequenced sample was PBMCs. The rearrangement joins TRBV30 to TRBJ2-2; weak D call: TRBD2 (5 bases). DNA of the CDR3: TGTGCCTGGAGTGAAGACTACTCGAACACCGGGGAGCTGTTTTTT. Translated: CAWSEDYSNTGELFF.